Presented here are 9 T cell receptor beta chains from one specimen sequenced in a study of cytomegalovirus exposure and HLA in healthy donors (TCRdb year 2017). Library preparation was by the immunoSEQ multiplex PCR assay. The multiplex PCR relied on a mix of 60 forward primers for TCR Vbeta segments and 13 reverse primers for TCR Jbeta segments. As stored in TCRdb, this immuneACCESS dataset retains in-frame rearrangements with V and J assigned. A fraction of the clones does not appear; measured against another copy, unresolved V genes explain less than half of the discrepancy, and the remainder lacks a known reason. The sample has over 100,000 clones on record, roughly 88% of them singletons. Almost 3% of the sample goes to the ten largest clones. Sequencing used PBMCs. The receptors derive from a young woman in good health and CMV-seropositive.

A single count supports this clone. The gene calls are TRBV5-3 and TRBJ2-1, with TRBD2 matching 11 bases. TRBV5-3 is reported as an ORF; its role is uncertain. V was clipped by 4 bases and J by 0 bases; unmatched bases: 15. This CDR3 comprises 20 residues. CDR3 amino acids: CARSPHAGLAGLGSYNEQFF. The CDR3 DNA reads as TGTGCCAGAAGCCCCCACGCAGGACTAGCGGGCCTAGGCTCCTACAATGAGCAGTTCTTC.

The chain couples TRBV4-1 to TRBJ1-4, with 9 bases lining up with TRBD1. The germline V gene has CDR1 MGHRA and CDR2 YSYEKL. Losses at the gene ends were 4 bases for V and 8 bases for J; bases not matched to a gene: 11. CDR3 length: 16 residues. DNA for the CDR3: TGCGCCAGCAGCCGAATTCCGGGACAGGGTGAGGAAAAACTGTTTTTT. Translation: CASSRIPGQGEEKLFF.

The chain couples TRBV4-1 to TRBJ2-1, with D maybe TRBD1 (6 bases). The CDR3 runs to 12 residues. V was clipped by 5 bases and J by 5 bases, with 7 bases between them. CDR1 MGHRA and CDR2 YSYEKL come from the germline V gene. Here the CDR3 reads CASSYRDNEQFF. In DNA, the CDR3 is TGCGCCAGCAGCTACAGGGACAATGAGCAGTTCTTC.

V is TRBV5-6 and J is TRBJ2-7; 7 bases line up with TRBD1. Germline lookup yields CDR1 SGHDT and CDR2 YYEEEE. J gave up 6 bases and V 0 bases, and 3 bases lay outside the gene matches. The length of the CDR3 is 13 residues. The CDR3 region is CASSLGTGAEQYF. The CDR3 nucleotides read TGTGCCAGCAGCTTGGGGACAGGCGCCGAGCAGTACTTC.

The chain uses TRBV9 and TRBJ2-2; TRBD1 agrees at 9 bases. CDR1 is SGDLS and CDR2 is YYNGEE in the germline V gene. The junction had 6 bases not matched to a gene; V was cut back by 4 bases and J by 8 bases. The CDR3 sequence is 14 residues long. The CDR3 protein is CASSPRTGEGELFF. The CDR3 region has the DNA TGTGCCAGCAGCCCGAGGACAGGGGAAGGGGAGCTGTTTTTT.

The rearrangement uses TRBV18 and TRBJ2-5, with unresolved D. Germline V CDR1 and CDR2: KGHSH, LQKENI. V lost 4 bases to trimming and J lost 0 bases, with 6 bases between them. The length of the CDR3 is 13 residues. CDR3 coding DNA: TGTGCCAGCTCACGGGCTTACCAAGAGACCCAGTACTTC. Protein: CASSRAYQETQYF.

The chain recombines TRBV27 with TRBJ2-1; 7 bases map to TRBD2. Germline V lookup: CDR1 MNHEY, CDR2 SMNVEV (reference sequence). The CDR3 is made up of 15 amino acids. Trimming cost V 6 bases and J 7 bases; bases outside gene matches: 12. CDR3 coding DNA: TGTGCCAGCAGCCCACTTGGCGGGGGTGTTAATGAGCAGTTCTTC. Its translation: CASSPLGGGVNEQFF.

The chain couples TRBV5-1 to TRBJ2-5; weak D call: TRBD2 (6 bases). This CDR3 comprises 17 residues. Germline-derived CDR1 and CDR2 are SGHRS and YFSETQ. V dropped 0 bases and J dropped 0 bases, with 15 bases sitting between them. The DNA for the CDR3 is TGCGCCAGCAGCTTGGTGGGCCGCGGGGCTTACCAAGAGACCCAGTACTTC. Amino acid sequence: CASSLVGRGAYQETQYF.

The chain has TRBV5-4 and TRBJ2-1; tentatively, D is TRBD2 (6 bases). Germline V lookup: CDR1 SGHNT, CDR2 YYREEE (reference sequence). V was shortened by 0 bases and J by 2 bases, with 9 bases between the two germline ends. This CDR3 spans 15 amino acids. Here the CDR3 DNA reads TGTGCCAGCAGCTTGGCTGGCGGGGCCTACAATGAGCAGTTCTTC. This sequence encodes CASSLAGGAYNEQFF. Looking up the rest from reference TRBV5-4 and TRBJ2-1 gives the full variable domain: ETGVTQSPTHLIKTRGQQVTLRCSSQSGHNTVSWYQQALGQGPQFIFQYYREEENGRGNFPPRFSGLQFPNYSSELNVNALELDDSALYLCASSLAGGAYNEQFFGPGTRLTVL.